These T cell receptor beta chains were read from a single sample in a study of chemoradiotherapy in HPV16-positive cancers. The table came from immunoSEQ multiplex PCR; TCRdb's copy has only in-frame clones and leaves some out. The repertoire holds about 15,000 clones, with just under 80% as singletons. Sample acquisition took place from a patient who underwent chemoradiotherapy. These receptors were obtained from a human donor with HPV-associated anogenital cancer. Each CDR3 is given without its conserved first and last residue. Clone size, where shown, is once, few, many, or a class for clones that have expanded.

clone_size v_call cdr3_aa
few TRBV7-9 ASSFSGTGELF
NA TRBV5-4 ASSVTGVRRELF
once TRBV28 ASAPGLQGAPA
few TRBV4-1 ATSIHPHRDGTEAF
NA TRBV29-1 SVLGLSRYEQY
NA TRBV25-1 ASSEGGGTQY
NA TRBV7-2 ASSLVGGGGKLTLH
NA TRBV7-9 ASSPREGRTDTQY
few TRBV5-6 ASSSQGAGQPQH
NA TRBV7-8 ASSYRQGLYSNQPQH
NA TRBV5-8 ASSQRGHTEAF